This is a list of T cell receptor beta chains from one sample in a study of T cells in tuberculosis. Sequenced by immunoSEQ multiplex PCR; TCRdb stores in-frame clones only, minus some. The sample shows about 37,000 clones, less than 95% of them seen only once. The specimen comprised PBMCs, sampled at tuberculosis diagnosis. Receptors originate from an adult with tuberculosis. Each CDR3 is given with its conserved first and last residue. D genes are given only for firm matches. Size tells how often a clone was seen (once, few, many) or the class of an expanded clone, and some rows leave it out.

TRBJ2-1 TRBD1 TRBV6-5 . TGTGCCAGCAGTTACGGACAGGGGTCCTACAATGAGCAGTTCTTC CASSYGQGSYNEQFF
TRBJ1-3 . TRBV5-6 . TGTGCCAGCAGCGAAAACAGGGCCAACACCATATATTTT CASSENRANTIYF
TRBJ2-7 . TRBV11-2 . TGTGCCAGCAGCTTACGGGGGGCCCCCTACGAGCAGTACTTC CASSLRGAPYEQYF
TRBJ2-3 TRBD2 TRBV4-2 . TGTGCCAGCAGCCAACCTACTAGCGGGGTTTTCGATACGCAGTATTTT CASSQPTSGVFDTQYF
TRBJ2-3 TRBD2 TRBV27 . TGTGCCAGCAGTACTCGACTAGCGGGGGGGCCAGGGGATACGCAGTATTTT CASSTRLAGGPGDTQYF
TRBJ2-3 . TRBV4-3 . TGCGCCAGCAGCCAACTAGCGCAGAACACAGATACGCAGTATTTT CASSQLAQNTDTQYF
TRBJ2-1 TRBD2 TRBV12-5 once TGTGCTAGTGTTACTAGCGGGGGCTACAATGAGCAGTTCTTC CASVTSGGYNEQFF
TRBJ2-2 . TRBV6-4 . TGTGCCAGCAGTGACTCCGACACCGGGGAGCTGTTTTTT CASSDSDTGELFF
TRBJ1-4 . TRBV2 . TGTGCCAGCAGTGTTGAGGGGGGGAAGGAAAAACTGTTTTTT CASSVEGGKEKLFF
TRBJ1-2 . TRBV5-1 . TGCGCCAGCAGCGAATTCGGGTCCAACTATGGCTACACCTTC CASSEFGSNYGYTF
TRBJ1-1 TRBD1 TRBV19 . TGTGCCAGTAGCCAAAACAGGGGAACTGAAGCTTTCTTT CASSQNRGTEAFF
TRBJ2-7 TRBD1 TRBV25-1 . TGTGCCAGCAGAGTGTCCGGGACAGAGAGCTCCTACGAGCAGTACTTC CASRVSGTESSYEQYF
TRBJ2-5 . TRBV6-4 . TGTGCCAGCAGCGTACTACTAGGGGAGACCCAGTACTTC CASSVLLGETQYF
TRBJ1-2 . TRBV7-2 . TGTGCCAGCAGCCCAGAGGAGGGGCCTGGCTATGGCTACACCTTC CASSPEEGPGYGYTF
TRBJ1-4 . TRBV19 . TGTGCCAGTAGCCTGGGACACGCCAATGAAAAACTGTTTTTT CASSLGHANEKLFF
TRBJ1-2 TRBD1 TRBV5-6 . TGTGCCAGCAGCCCTATCAGGGGGAACTATGGCTACACCTTC CASSPIRGNYGYTF
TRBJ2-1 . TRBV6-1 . TGTGCCGGGGGGGGCGAGGTTTCCTACAATGAGCAGTTCTTC CAGGGEVSYNEQFF
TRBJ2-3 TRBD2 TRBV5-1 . TGCGCCAGCAGCGCATTTCAGGCTAGCGGATTCACAGATACGCAGTATTTT CASSAFQASGFTDTQYF
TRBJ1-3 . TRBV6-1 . TGTGCCAGCAGTGCCCGGTCCCGTGTCTCTGGAAACACCATATATTTT CASSARSRVSGNTIYF
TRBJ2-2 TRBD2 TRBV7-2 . TGTGCCAGCAGCTTAGACGGGGGGGAGGCCGGGGAGCTGTTTTTT CASSLDGGEAGELFF
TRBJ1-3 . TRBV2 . TGTGCCAGCAGTGGGGGCACAACAGCTGGAAACACCATATATTTT CASSGGTTAGNTIYF
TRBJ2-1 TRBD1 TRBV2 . TGTGCCAGCAAAGGGACAGGGAACTACAATGAGCAGTTCTTC CASKGTGNYNEQFF